Shown below are 26 T cell receptor beta chains from a single sample sequenced in a study of naive and memory T cell subsets. Which antigens these TCRs recognize remains unknown. Both TRBC1 and TRBC2 were covered by a beta constant-region primer of two equimolar oligonucleotides. Nested alpha and beta constant-region primers with the SP2 primer drove four PCR rounds on ligated cDNA. TCRdb processed the UMI-ligation and nested PCR reads anew with MiXCR; each CDR3 protein has one entry. The sample carries 90,000 to 120,000 distinct CDR3 sequences, around 13% recorded once. General study points: Naive repertoires, especially CD8, held a few larger clonotypes, possibly memory cells re-expressing CD45RA.

The sample was naive CD8+ T cells from blood. Every receptor here comes from a human donor in good health.

The chain has TRBV23-1 and TRBJ2-7; TRBD2 is a possible D gene (7 bases). TRBV23-1 is labeled an ORF, and its function is uncertain. Deletions cut 5 bases from V and 5 bases from J, with 19 bases between. This CDR3 contains 15 residues. The CDR3 spells CASSFARGGRDEQYF. In DNA form, the CDR3 reads TGCGCCAGCAGTTTCGCTAGGGGGGGGAGGGACGAGCAGTACTTC.

V is TRBV7-9 and J is TRBJ2-1; a possible D gene is TRBD2 (6 bases). The germline V gene encodes CDR1 SEHNR and CDR2 FQNEAQ (reference sequence). V lost 8 bases to trimming and J lost 0 bases, with 11 bases between them. CDR3 length: 14 residues. CDR3 amino acids: CASASEDSYNEQFF. CDR3 DNA: TGTGCCAGCGCTAGCGAGGACTCCTACAATGAGCAGTTCTTC. Filled out from reference TRBV7-9 and TRBJ2-1, the complete variable domain reads DTGVSQNPRHKITKRGQNVTFRCDPISEHNRLYWYRQTLGQGPEFLTYFQNEAQLEKSRLLSDRFSAERPKGSFSTLEIQRTEQGDSAMYLCASASEDSYNEQFFGPGTRLTVL.

Concerning this clonotype itself: A much larger clone lies a single base off, so this may be a read error. This chain uses TRBV11-3 with TRBJ2-1; TRBD2 aligns across 7 bases. The CDR3 extends over 16 amino acids. CDR1 and CDR2 (germline): SGHNT, YENEEA. As DNA, the CDR3 is TGTGCCAGCAGCCAAAGGGAGGGCAGCTCCTACAATGAGAAGTTCTTC. Translating it yields CASSQREGSSYNEKFF.

This clonotype occurred many times. This chain joins TRBV30 and TRBJ1-2; 8 bases match TRBD1. V was pared by 1 base and J by 2 bases, with 0 bases of the junction left unmatched. This CDR3 region has 13 residues. The germline gives CDR1 GTSNPN, CDR2 SVGIG (reference sequence). The chain's CDR3 is CAWSGDRNYGYTF. The DNA of the CDR3 is TGTGCCTGGAGTGGGGACAGGAACTATGGCTACACCTTC.

Only a few counts were recorded for this clonotype. The rearrangement joins TRBV11-2 to TRBJ1-1, with D hard to call. Germline CDR1 is SGHAT and CDR2 is FQNNGV. The CDR3 extends over 16 amino acids. The V end was cut by 4 bases, the J end by 0 bases, with 15 bases between. CDR3 nucleotide sequence: TGTGCCAGCAGCTCACGACCACCCACAATGAACACTGAAGCTTTCTTT. Protein sequence: CASSSRPPTMNTEAFF.

The V and J genes are TRBV12-3 or TRBV12-4 and TRBJ2-7; no clear D. Trimming removed 5 bases from V and 3 bases from J, with 14 bases in between. This CDR3 spans 14 amino acids. Here the CDR3 reads CASSDSGRNYEQYF. The CDR3 region has the DNA TGTGCCAGCAGTGACTCCGGACGGAACTACGAGCAGTACTTC.

This clonotype came up a few times. The rearrangement joins TRBV12-3 or TRBV12-4 to TRBJ1-1; TRBD1 is a possible D gene (5 bases). V dropped 6 bases and J dropped 11 bases, with 19 bases sitting between them. CDR3 length: 13 amino acids. In DNA form, the CDR3 reads TGTGCCAGCAGACCGGACACCCAGCTCGGGGCTTTCTTT. This translates into CASRPDTQLGAFF.

This clonotype was recorded many times. The rearrangement uses TRBV20-1 and TRBJ2-2; D not certain. V was cut by 5 bases and J by 1 base, with 8 bases left in between. Germline V gives CDR1 DFQATT, CDR2 SNEGSKA (reference sequence). This CDR3 comprises 13 residues. CDR3 amino acids: CSARMRNTGELFF. CDR3 nucleotides: TGCAGTGCTCGCATGCGGAACACCGGGGAGCTGTTTTTT.

The chain combines TRBV5-1 with TRBJ2-1; TRBD2 agrees at 7 bases. Germline V gene lookup returns CDR1 SGHRS and CDR2 YFSETQ. There are 14 residues in the CDR3. J gave up 2 bases and V 5 bases, and 4 bases lay outside the gene matches. The CDR3 coding sequence is TGCGCCAGCAGGGGGGAGGGTGCCTACAATGAGCAGTTCTTC. Translated: CASRGEGAYNEQFF.

The chain carries TRBV29-1 and TRBJ1-1; TRBD1 might be the D (6 bases). The CDR3 runs to 13 residues. The V and J ends lost 6 bases and 0 bases respectively, with 11 bases between them. The germline V gene encodes CDR1 SQVTM and CDR2 ANQGSEA. Here the CDR3 reads CSVGTPLNTEAFF. CDR3 DNA sequence: TGCAGCGTGGGGACACCCTTGAACACTGAAGCTTTCTTT.

This clonotype was recorded at least ten times. The chain links TRBV7-6 to TRBJ1-5, with D perhaps matching TRBD1 (5 bases). The CDR3 has 15 residues. Germline V CDR1 and CDR2: SGHVS, FNYEAQ. V lost 5 bases and J lost 0, with 11 bases in between. The CDR3 is CASSRTPNSNQPQHF. Here the CDR3 DNA reads TGTGCCAGCAGCCGGACACCCAATAGCAATCAGCCCCAGCATTTT.

J is TRBJ1-5 and V is TRBV30, with D uncertain. The V and J ends lost 1 base and 2 bases respectively, with 12 bases between them. Germline CDR1 is GTSNPN and CDR2 is SVGIG (reference sequence). CDR3 length: 15 amino acids. CDR3: CAWSDGFGGNQPQHF. As DNA, the CDR3 is TGTGCCTGGAGTGACGGGTTCGGAGGCAATCAGCCCCAGCATTTT.

The DNA of the CDR3 is TGTGCCACCAGCAGAGATCGGGGCAGCTCCTACGAGCAGTACTTC. Its translation is CATSRDRGSSYEQYF. The chain has TRBV15 and TRBJ2-7; D may be TRBD1 or TRBD2 (5 bases each). V lost 0 bases and J lost 0, with 9 bases in between. This CDR3 is built from 15 residues. Looked up from germline, CDR1 is LNHNV and CDR2 is YYDKDF (reference sequence).

This clonotype has a count of ten or more. This sequence joins TRBV4-3 and TRBJ2-6; tentatively, D is TRBD1 (5 bases). Trimming removed 0 bases at V and 0 bases at J, with 12 bases between. Germline CDR1 is LGHNA and CDR2 is YSLEER. The CDR3 length is 18 residues. CDR3 protein: CASSQETADSSGANVLTF. The CDR3 coding sequence is TGCGCCAGCAGCCAAGAGACAGCCGATAGCTCTGGGGCCAACGTCCTGACTTTC.

The J gene is TRBJ2-2, the V gene TRBV12-3 or TRBV12-4, with unresolved D. The V end was cut by 7 bases, the J end by 3 bases, with 9 bases between. The length of the CDR3 is 13 residues. The CDR3 DNA follows: TGTGCCAGCACCCCCGACCACACCGGGGAGCTGTTTTTT. It codes for CASTPDHTGELFF.

J is TRBJ2-7 and V is TRBV7-2; 10 nucleotides agree with TRBD2. Germline trimming cut 5 bases from V and 3 bases from J; bases unmatched to any gene: 13. The CDR3 loop spans 17 amino acids. CDR1 is SGHTA, CDR2 FQGNSA, per germline. The CDR3, as DNA: TGTGCCAGCAGCGCCGAACCCGGACTAGCGGAATACTACGAGCAGTACTTC. It yields the protein CASSAEPGLAEYYEQYF. The complete variable domain, with remaining parts taken from reference TRBV7-2 and TRBJ2-7, reads GAGVSQSPSNKVTEKGKDVELRCDPISGHTALYWYRQSLGQGLEFLIYFQGNSAPDKSGLPSDRFSAERTGGSVSTLTIQRTQQEDSAVYLCASSAEPGLAEYYEQYFGPGTRLTVT.

The chain recombines TRBV7-8 with TRBJ2-1, with D possibly called TRBD1 or TRBD2 (5 bases each). The CDR3 is 15 residues long. The V end was cut by 9 bases, the J end by 4 bases, with 19 bases between. The germline gives CDR1 SGHVS, CDR2 FQNEAQ. The CDR3 sequence: CASCATGTRYNEQFF. The CDR3 DNA is TGTGCCAGTTGCGCAACCGGGACCCGATACAATGAGCAGTTCTTC.

The chain links TRBV29-1 to TRBJ1-3; D gene uncertain. Trimming shortened V by 1 base and J by 3 bases, and 7 bases separated the two germline ends. This CDR3 region has 13 residues. Looked up from germline, CDR1 is SQVTM and CDR2 is ANQGSEA. The CDR3 region is CSVEVGGGNTIYF. The CDR3 coding sequence is TGCAGCGTTGAAGTTGGAGGTGGAAACACCATATATTTT.

The chain recombines TRBV2 with TRBJ2-7, with D possibly matching TRBD2 (6 bases). The CDR3 has 15 amino acids. Germline CDR1 SNHLY, CDR2 FYNNEI. Between the trimmed V and J ends, which lost 3 bases and 2 bases, there was a span of 14 bases. This CDR3 is CASSDVGRETYEQYF. The DNA of the CDR3 is TGTGCCAGCAGTGATGTAGGGCGGGAAACCTACGAGCAGTACTTC. Full variable domain (rest looked up from reference TRBV2 and TRBJ2-7): EPEVTQTPSHQVTQMGQEVILRCVPISNHLYFYWYRQILGQKVEFLVSFYNNEISEKSEIFDDQFSVERPDGSNFTLKIRSTKLEDSAMYFCASSDVGRETYEQYFGPGTRLTVT.

At least ten counts were recorded for this clonotype. V usage is TRBV7-2 and J usage is TRBJ2-7; tentative D call: TRBD2 (5 bases). Per the germline V gene, CDR1 is SGHTA and CDR2 is FQGNSA. Trimming left V 5 bases short and J 3 bases short, with 17 bases between. CDR3 length: 15 amino acids. In DNA form, the CDR3 reads TGTGCCAGCAGCAGTTACGTCGGGGAAGGCTACGAGCAGTACTTC. Its translation: CASSSYVGEGYEQYF.

This clonotype was seen a handful of times. The genes are TRBV7-9 and TRBJ2-5; 8 positions match TRBD1. Germline V lookup: CDR1 SEHNR, CDR2 FQNEAQ (reference sequence). V lost 4 bases and J lost 3; bases outside the gene matches: 4. The CDR3 covers 14 residues. Written as DNA, the CDR3 is TGTGCCAGCAGCTCCGGACAGGGTAAAGAGACCCAGTACTTC. This translates into CASSSGQGKETQYF.

In its sample, this clonotype was seen a few times. The genes are TRBV29-1 and TRBJ2-3, with 9 bases matching TRBD1. Germline trimming cut 6 bases from V and 3 bases from J; bases unmatched to any gene: 13. The CDR3 covers 16 residues. CDR1 and CDR2 (germline): SQVTM, ANQGSEA. CDR3 in DNA: TGCAGCGTCGAGGGGCCGGGACAGGGATGGACAGATACGCAGTATTTT. Its protein product is CSVEGPGQGWTDTQYF.

This clonotype was detected only a few times. The chain links TRBV16 to TRBJ1-2; no clear D. Trimming cost V 2 bases and J 1 base, with 11 bases left between them. The length of the CDR3 is 15 residues. Germline values: CDR1 KGHSY, CDR2 FQNENV. The CDR3 DNA reads TGTGCCAGCAGCCAAGAGGCCACGCTTAACTATGGCTACACCTTC. Its translation is CASSQEATLNYGYTF.

This clonotype was seen a few times. The chain joins TRBV7-9 to TRBJ1-2; TRBD1 might be the D (5 bases). The CDR3 length is 14 residues. Germline CDR1 is SEHNR and CDR2 is FQNEAQ (reference sequence). V shed 1 base and J shed 4 bases, with 10 bases lying between them. The CDR3 DNA reads as TGTGCCAGCAGCTTAGTACCAGGGCGCTATGGCTACACCTTC. It encodes CASSLVPGRYGYTF.

CDR3 loop: CATRQDGTGYNEQFF. The CDR3 nucleotides are TGTGCCACCAGGCAAGATGGGACAGGTTACAATGAGCAGTTCTTC. This chain uses TRBV12-3 or TRBV12-4 with TRBJ2-1; TRBD1 aligns across 8 bases. The CDR3 length is 15 residues. V lost 10 bases to trimming and J lost 4 bases; unmatched junction nucleotides: 12.

This chain joins TRBV4-3 and TRBJ2-3; 9 bases are shared with TRBD2. The CDR3 is 17 amino acids. The germline CDR1 and CDR2 sequences are LGHNA and YSLEER. V trimming: 3 bases; J trimming: 1 base; junction bases outside the gene matches: 8. The CDR3 nucleotides are TGCGCCAGCAGCCACCGAATAGCGGGAGTAGGCACAGATACGCAGTATTTT. It specifies CASSHRIAGVGTDTQYF.